This TCR beta chain was sequenced during a study of blood T cell repertoires in COVID-19. Whole-study context: The analysed material was cDNA or gDNA that came from T cells, B-cell-depleted T cells, or PBMCs.

Profiling relied on immunoSEQ multiplex PCR, and the TCRdb table lists in-frame clones only, not all of them. The sample contains about 30,000 clones, around 88% of which appear only once. This CDR3 has 16 amino acids. Per the germline V gene, CDR1 is GTSNPN and CDR2 is SVGIG (reference sequence). V was clipped by 5 bases and J by 0 bases; unmatched bases: 11. Sequences were obtained from peripheral blood. The J gene is TRBJ2-3, the V gene TRBV30, with 7 bases aligning to TRBD2. The TCR was taken from a human donor in a cohort sampled during active COVID-19. CDR3: CAWGFGGGTSTDTQYF. The CDR3 nucleotides read TGTGCCTGGGGTTTTGGGGGGGGGACTAGCACAGATACGCAGTATTTT.